This T cell receptor (delta chain) is drawn from a study of gamma-delta chains in newborns, infants, children. The overall study: Microbial exposure reportedly drives polyclonal innate γδ T cell expansion after birth.

TCRdb re-analyzed the reads via CATT. Among around 11,000 delta-chain clones, about 3.6% were seen once, and the ten largest hold roughly 8.9%. The V end was cut by 5 bases, the J end by 2 bases, with 27 bases between. The CDR3 sequence is 19 residues long. Germline lookup yields CDR1 TSWWSYY and CDR2 QGS. In this sample, this clone is medium-sized. This chain joins TRDV1 and TRDJ1; maybe TRDD2 (6 bases). The clonotype was recovered from a child who was a newborn, infant or young child, either healthy, febrile or measles-vaccinated (not recorded which). Material: blood. The CDR3 sequence is CALGSSSSTACAQTDKLIF. The CDR3 coding sequence is TGTGCTCTTGGGTCTTCTTCCTCAACCGCATGCGCCCAAACCGATAAACTCATCTTT.